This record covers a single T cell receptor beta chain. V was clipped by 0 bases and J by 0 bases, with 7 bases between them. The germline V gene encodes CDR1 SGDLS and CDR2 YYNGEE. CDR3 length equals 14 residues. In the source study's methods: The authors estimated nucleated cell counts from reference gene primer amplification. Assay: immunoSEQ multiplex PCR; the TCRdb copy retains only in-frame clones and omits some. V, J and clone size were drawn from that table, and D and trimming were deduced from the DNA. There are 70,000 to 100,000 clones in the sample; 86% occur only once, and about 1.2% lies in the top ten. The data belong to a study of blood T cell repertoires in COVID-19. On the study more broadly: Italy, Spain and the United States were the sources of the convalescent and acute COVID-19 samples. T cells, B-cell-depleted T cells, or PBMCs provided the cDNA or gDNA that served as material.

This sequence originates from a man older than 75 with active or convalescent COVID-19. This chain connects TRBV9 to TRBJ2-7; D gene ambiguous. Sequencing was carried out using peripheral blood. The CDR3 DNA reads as TGTGCCAGCAGCGTAGGTTCAGGCTCCTACGAGCAGTACTTC. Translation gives CASSVGSGSYEQYF.